Shown below are 18 T cell receptor beta chains from a single sample sequenced in a study of blood T cell repertoires in COVID-19. Measured with immunoSEQ multiplex PCR; TCRdb has only the in-frame clones, and not every one. Of 300,000 to 350,000 clones in the sample, approximately 89% were seen once. Specimen: peripheral blood. Source of these receptors: a young woman who had recovered from COVID-19.

The rearrangement links TRBV10-3 to TRBJ1-2, with D maybe TRBD1 (6 bases). Looked up from germline, CDR1 is ENHRY and CDR2 is SYGVKD. The length of the CDR3 is 15 residues. Trimming shortened V by 2 bases and J by 2 bases, and 12 bases separated the two germline ends. The CDR3 reads CAISERVTGNYGYTF. The CDR3 DNA reads TGTGCCATCAGTGAGAGGGTGACAGGCAACTATGGCTACACCTTC.

The rearrangement links TRBV6-2 or TRBV6-3 to TRBJ1-5; D ambiguous. V shed 4 bases and J shed 3 bases, with 10 bases lying between them. This CDR3 spans 14 amino acids. Germline V CDR1 and CDR2: MNHEY, SVGEGT. CDR3 protein: CASSFLLVNQPQHF. CDR3 nucleotides: TGTGCCAGCAGTTTTCTATTGGTCAATCAGCCCCAGCATTTT.

This sequence joins TRBV5-6 and TRBJ2-2; possibly TRBD1 for D (6 bases). The germline CDR1 and CDR2 sequences are SGHDT and YYEEEE. The CDR3 sequence is 15 residues long. Trimming stripped 7 bases from V and 3 bases from J, with 16 bases between. The CDR3 DNA sequence: TGTGCCAGCCTGCCCGTCAACAGGGACACCGGGGAGCTGTTTTTT. Translating gives CASLPVNRDTGELFF.

V usage is TRBV5-5 and J usage is TRBJ1-6; D gene uncertain. Germline values: CDR1 SGHKS, CDR2 YYEKEE (reference sequence). V lost 0 bases, J lost 7 bases, and 17 bases lay in between. This CDR3 has 17 amino acids. The CDR3 is CASSLAQESGGNSPLHF. DNA of the CDR3: TGTGCCAGCAGCTTGGCTCAGGAGTCCGGCGGGAATTCACCCCTCCACTTT. Using reference TRBV5-5 and TRBJ1-6 for the parts outside the CDR3, the full variable domain is DAGVTQSPTHLIKTRGQQVTLRCSPISGHKSVSWYQQVLGQGPQFIFQYYEKEERGRGNFPDRFSARQFPNYSSELNVNALLLGDSALYLCASSLAQESGGNSPLHFGNGTRLTVT.

The rearrangement joins TRBV5-1 to TRBJ1-1; D unresolved. Trimming left V 0 bases short and J 3 bases short, with 12 bases between. Germline lookup yields CDR1 SGHRS and CDR2 YFSETQ. The length of the CDR3 is 15 residues. CDR3 DNA: TGCGCCAGCAGCTTGGTTGAGGGAATCTACACTGAAGCTTTCTTT. The encoded protein is CASSLVEGIYTEAFF.

The gene calls are TRBV6-5 and TRBJ1-1; 7 bases map to TRBD1. Trimming cost V 5 bases and J 10 bases; bases outside gene matches: 7. CDR1 and CDR2 from the germline V gene are MNHEY and SVGAGI. The CDR3 covers 12 residues. The CDR3 here is CASSTGVGGAFF. CDR3 coding DNA: TGTGCCAGCAGTACAGGGGTGGGGGGAGCTTTCTTT.

The J gene is TRBJ1-2, the V gene TRBV29-1, with D perhaps matching TRBD1 (5 bases). V dropped 7 bases and J dropped 4 bases, with 13 bases sitting between them. Germline CDR1 and CDR2: SQVTM and ANQGSEA. This CDR3 comprises 12 residues. The CDR3 region is CSDQTVGYGYTF. CDR3 DNA: TGCAGCGACCAGACAGTGGGCTATGGCTACACCTTC.

This sequence joins TRBV7-2 and TRBJ2-3; maybe TRBD1 (6 bases). With 7 bases removed from V and 4 bases from J, the gap between germline ends came to 12 bases. The CDR3 sequence is 13 residues long. CDR1 SGHTA and CDR2 FQGNSA come from the germline V gene. The CDR3: CASTRGGADTQYF. CDR3 sequence (DNA): TGTGCCAGCACCCGTGGGGGCGCAGATACGCAGTATTTT.

This chain uses TRBV29-1 with TRBJ1-2; 11 bases fit TRBD1. V dropped 7 bases and J dropped 4; count of bases not matched to a gene: 5. Germline assignment: CDR1 SQVTM and CDR2 ANQGSEA. The CDR3 sequence is 13 residues long. The CDR3 loop reads CSEGQGAGYGYTF. The CDR3 DNA is TGCAGCGAAGGACAGGGGGCCGGCTATGGCTACACCTTC.

This clone was found once. The chain combines TRBV28 with TRBJ2-7; TRBD2 might be the D (6 bases). The CDR3 has 12 residues. Germline V lookup: CDR1 MDHEN, CDR2 SYDVKM. Deletions cut 5 bases from V and 8 bases from J, with 13 bases between. The CDR3 reads CASSPSGDKQYV. The CDR3 nucleotides are TGTGCCAGCAGTCCCTCGGGAGACAAGCAGTACGTC.

This chain links TRBV19 with TRBJ1-1, with TRBD1 as a possible D gene (5 bases). Trimming cost V 1 base and J 5 bases, with 11 bases left between them. Germline-derived CDR1 and CDR2 are LNHDA and SQIVND (reference sequence). CDR3 length: 14 residues. The CDR3 region is CASSIVGGRTEAFF. CDR3 nucleotides: TGTGCCAGTAGTATAGTTGGGGGGAGAACTGAAGCTTTCTTT.

The gene calls are TRBV7-9 and TRBJ1-1; TRBD1 matches 9 bases. This CDR3 comprises 15 residues. V lost 5 bases and J lost 1; bases outside the gene matches: 5. Germline V lookup: CDR1 SEHNR, CDR2 FQNEAQ (reference sequence). CDR3 nucleotides: TGTGCCAGCAGCCTAGGGGACAGGGCGAACACTGAAGCTTTCTTT. Its protein is CASSLGDRANTEAFF.

This clone was detected only once. This chain links TRBV19 with TRBJ2-1; possible D gene TRBD2, 5 bases. V was trimmed by 3 bases and J by 5 bases, leaving 8 bases between them. The germline gives CDR1 LNHDA, CDR2 SQIVND (reference sequence). This CDR3 is 13 amino acids long. The CDR3 loop is CASSISAHNEQFF. DNA for the CDR3: TGTGCCAGTAGTATTAGCGCACACAATGAGCAGTTCTTC.

The chain carries TRBV30 and TRBJ1-3, with a weak D call TRBD1 (5 bases). Germline V lookup: CDR1 GTSNPN, CDR2 SVGIG (reference sequence). The CDR3 is 13 residues long. Trimming shortened V by 7 bases and J by 0 bases, and 10 bases separated the two germline ends. Here the CDR3 reads CAYHRNSGNTIYF. The CDR3 DNA reads TGTGCCTATCACAGGAACTCTGGAAACACCATATATTTT.

The chain recombines TRBV25-1 with TRBJ2-5; TRBD2 might be the D (5 bases). The CDR3 loop spans 14 amino acids. Germline V gene sequence: CDR1 MGHDK, CDR2 SYGVNS. V was clipped by 3 bases and J by 2 bases, with 10 bases between them. CDR3 sequence (DNA): TGTGCCAGCAGTGATATCGGGGTACAAGAGACCCAGTACTTC. This gives the protein CASSDIGVQETQYF.

In its sample, this clone was seen a few times. The rearrangement joins TRBV7-9 to TRBJ2-1, with 11 bases lining up with TRBD2. Germline-derived CDR1 and CDR2 are SEHNR and FQNEAQ (reference sequence). There are 15 residues in the CDR3. Germline trimming cut 3 bases from V and 3 bases from J; bases unmatched to any gene: 1. This CDR3 reads CASSLTSGIYNEQFF. DNA for the CDR3: TGTGCCAGCAGCTTGACTAGCGGGATCTACAATGAGCAGTTCTTC.

The rearrangement joins TRBV18 to TRBJ2-5, with unresolved D. Per germline, CDR1 KGHSH and CDR2 LQKENI. Trimming pared 4 bases from V and 1 base from J, leaving 7 bases between. CDR3 length: 13 amino acids. The CDR3 here is CASSLSLQETQYF. The CDR3 region has the DNA TGTGCCAGCTCACTTTCCCTCCAAGAGACCCAGTACTTC.

The chain carries TRBV19 and TRBJ1-5, with a weak D call TRBD1 (5 bases). Trimming removed 5 bases at V and 0 bases at J, with 8 bases between. The CDR3 spans 14 residues. The germline V gene encodes CDR1 LNHDA and CDR2 SQIVND (reference sequence). CDR3 region: CASSSGNSNQPQHF. In DNA, the CDR3 is TGTGCCAGTAGTTCAGGGAATAGCAATCAGCCCCAGCATTTT.